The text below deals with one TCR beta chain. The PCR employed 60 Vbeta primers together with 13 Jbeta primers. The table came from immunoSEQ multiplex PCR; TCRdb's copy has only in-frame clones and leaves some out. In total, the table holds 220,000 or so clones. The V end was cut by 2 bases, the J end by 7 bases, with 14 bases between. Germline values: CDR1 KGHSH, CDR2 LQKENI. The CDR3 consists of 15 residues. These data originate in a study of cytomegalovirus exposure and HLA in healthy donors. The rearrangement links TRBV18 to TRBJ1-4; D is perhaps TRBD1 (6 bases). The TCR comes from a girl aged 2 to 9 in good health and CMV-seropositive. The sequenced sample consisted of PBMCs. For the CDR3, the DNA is TGTGCCAGCTCACCAACATCGGGGGGGCGTGAAAAACTGTTTTTT. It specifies CASSPTSGGREKLFF.